A selection of T cell receptor beta chains follows, all from one sample in a study of tumor and adjacent non-tumor tissue in lung cancer. MiXCR, applied by TCRdb to the multiplex PCR reads, yields one record per CDR3 protein. The top ten hold approximately 18% of the sample, which has about 100,000 distinct CDR3 sequences, 55% to 65% seen once. The specimen sequenced was distant non-tumor lung tissue. The source of these receptors is a man under 40 with non-small cell lung cancer. Each CDR3 is given with its conserved first and last residue. A D gene is named only where the DNA matches it firmly. Clone size, where shown, is once, few, many, or a class for clones that have expanded.

D gene: TRBD1
V gene: TRBV29-1
J gene: TRBJ1-2
clone size: -
CDR3 DNA: TGCAGCGTCGGCGGCGGACAGGTGGCGTACGGCTACACCTTC
CDR3 protein: CSVGGGQVAYGYTF

D gene: TRBD2
V gene: TRBV20-1
J gene: TRBJ2-1
clone size: -
CDR3 DNA: TGCAGTGGTCCTAACGGGGGGTTAAATGAGGAGTTCTTC
CDR3 protein: CSGPNGGLNEEFF

D gene: -
V gene: TRBV6-5
J gene: TRBJ1-6
clone size: few
CDR3 DNA: TGTGCCAATAGTTCCGAGGGGACGGAGGGTTCACCCCTCCACTTT
CDR3 protein: CANSSEGTEGSPLHF

D gene: -
V gene: TRBV5-6
J gene: TRBJ2-7
clone size: -
CDR3 DNA: TGTGCCAGCAGCGATGGGGGGGCAGATTACGATCAGTACTTC
CDR3 protein: CASSDGGADYDQYF

D gene: TRBD2
V gene: TRBV20-1
J gene: TRBJ2-3
clone size: -
CDR3 DNA: TGCAGTGCCTCGTCGGGGGGTAAGGATACGCAGTATTTT
CDR3 protein: CSASSGGKDTQYF

D gene: TRBD1
V gene: TRBV29-1
J gene: TRBJ2-3
clone size: -
CDR3 DNA: TGCAGCGTTGACCGAACAGGGGTCGATACGCAGTATTTT
CDR3 protein: CSVDRTGVDTQYF

D gene: -
V gene: TRBV12-3/TRBV12-4
J gene: TRBJ1-2
clone size: many
CDR3 DNA: TGTGCCAGCAGTTTTTCAGGAGCCTATGGCTACACCTTC
CDR3 protein: CASSFSGAYGYTF

D gene: -
V gene: TRBV11-2
J gene: TRBJ1-1
clone size: -
CDR3 DNA: TGTGCCAGCAGCAGGGAGGGAATGTTGGGAACTGAATCTTTCTTT
CDR3 protein: CASSREGMLGTESFF

D gene: -
V gene: TRBV6-5
J gene: TRBJ2-6
clone size: -
CDR3 DNA: TGTGCCAGCAGTTCCTCCAGGACTGCTGGGACCAACGTCCTGACTTTC
CDR3 protein: CASSSSRTAGTNVLTF

D gene: -
V gene: TRBV11-2
J gene: TRBJ1-1
clone size: few
CDR3 DNA: TGTGCTAACAGCTTCTATGACGGTGAAGCTTTCTTT
CDR3 protein: CANSFYDGEAFF

D gene: TRBD2
V gene: TRBV20-1
J gene: TRBJ2-5
clone size: few
CDR3 DNA: TGCAGAGCCAGACTAGCGGGCGAGACCCGGTACTTC
CDR3 protein: CRARLAGETRYF

D gene: TRBD1
V gene: TRBV20-1
J gene: TRBJ1-1
clone size: -
CDR3 DNA: TGCAGTGCTAGAAGACAGGGGTCAGCAGGCAATGAAGCTTTCTTC
CDR3 protein: CSARRQGSAGNEAFF

D gene: -
V gene: TRBV19
J gene: TRBJ2-1
clone size: -
CDR3 DNA: TGTGCCAGTAAAGTGGGCATGGCTGTCGATGAGCAGTTCTTC
CDR3 protein: CASKVGMAVDEQFF

D gene: TRBD2
V gene: TRBV6-2/TRBV6-3
J gene: TRBJ2-1
clone size: -
CDR3 DNA: TGTGCTAGCAGTTACTCGACTAGCGGGGTCAATGAGCAGTTCTTC
CDR3 protein: CASSYSTSGVNEQFF

D gene: TRBD2
V gene: TRBV4-1
J gene: TRBJ2-1
clone size: -
CDR3 DNA: TGCGCCAGCAGTCAACTCCTCTGGACTAGCGGGAGGGCCCATAAGCAGTTCTTC
CDR3 protein: CASSQLLWTSGRAHKQFF

D gene: TRBD2
V gene: TRBV5-5
J gene: TRBJ2-7
clone size: many
CDR3 DNA: TGTGCCAGCAGGACTAGCGGGACCTACGAGCAGTACTTC
CDR3 protein: CASRTSGTYEQYF

D gene: -
V gene: TRBV4-1
J gene: TRBJ2-7
clone size: -
CDR3 DNA: TGCGCCAGCAGCCAGACGGGTCTCAATGAGCAGTACTTC
CDR3 protein: CASSQTGLNEQYF

D gene: -
V gene: TRBV12-3/TRBV12-4
J gene: TRBJ2-1
clone size: -
CDR3 DNA: TGTGCCAGGAGTTTTGGGACGCCCAACGAGCAGTTCTTC
CDR3 protein: CARSFGTPNEQFF

D gene: -
V gene: TRBV6-1
J gene: TRBJ2-6
clone size: -
CDR3 DNA: TGTGCCAGCAGTGAGGGATACTCTGGGGCCAACGTCCTGCCTTTC
CDR3 protein: CASSEGYSGANVLPF

D gene: -
V gene: TRBV12-3/TRBV12-4
J gene: TRBJ2-1
clone size: -
CDR3 DNA: TGTGCCAGCATTGCTGGGGGGACGGGCTACAATGAGCTGTTCTTC
CDR3 protein: CASIAGGTGYNELFF

D gene: -
V gene: TRBV21-1
J gene: TRBJ2-2
clone size: -
CDR3 DNA: TGTGCCAGCAGCAGGCCCGGGGGGGAAAACACCGGGGAGCTGTTTTTT
CDR3 protein: CASSRPGGENTGELFF

D gene: -
V gene: TRBV13
J gene: TRBJ1-5
clone size: many
CDR3 DNA: TGTGCCAGCAGCTTCCGAGGGAGGGAGCGAAGCAATCAGCCCCAGCATTTT
CDR3 protein: CASSFRGRERSNQPQHF